The sample holds many counts of the clone carrying this T cell receptor (beta chain). These data belong to a study of T cells in Graves' hyperthyroidism and ophthalmopathy. Study overall: Blood was drawn when the patient was first diagnosed and still untreated.

Amplified regions were TCR beta CDR3 sequences from RNA transcripts. A first-round RT-PCR of the TCR CDR3 used the HTBI primer set. From the multiplex PCR reads, TCRdb called clonotypes with MiXCR, one entry per CDR3 protein. The sample lists nearly 250,000 distinct CDR3 sequences; 15% to 20% were seen once. V gave up 1 base and J gave up 0 bases, with 15 bases separating them. CDR1 is LGHDT, CDR2 YNNKEL, per germline (reference sequence). The CDR3 has 18 residues. Each diagnosis drew on symptoms, thyroxine, TRAb, thyroid ultrasound and orbital computed tomography findings. The V call is TRBV3-1, the J call TRBJ1-4; TRBD1 might be the D (5 bases). The sample was blood. The TCR was taken from a young woman with Graves' ophthalmopathy. The CDR3 sequence is CASSQGVGTEATNEKLFF. The CDR3 DNA sequence: TGTGCCAGCAGCCAAGGAGTTGGGACGGAAGCAACTAATGAAAAACTGTTTTTT. The variable domain in full, completed from reference TRBV3-1 and TRBJ1-4, reads DTAVSQTPKYLVTQMGNDKSIKCEQNLGHDTMYWYKQDSKKFLKIMFSYNNKELIINETVPNRFSPKSPDKAHLNLHINSLELGDSAVYFCASSQGVGTEATNEKLFFGSGTQLSVL.